This entry lists 28 T cell receptor beta chains sequenced from one sample in a study of T-cell memory formation after mild COVID-19 (dated by TCRdb to the early 2020s). Libraries came from 5' RACE. The sample was run on an Illumina NovaSeq 6000. TCRdb passed the public sequencing reads through fastp at Q25 and MiXCR, retaining productive beta sequences. Every CDR3 protein is listed once, alongside the most common genes and DNA of its rows. This sample lists 350,000 to 500,000 distinct CDR3 sequences; around a quarter were detected once. The ten largest clones capture 10% to 15% of the sample. Sample: PBMCs or a T cell subset sorted from them (not recorded which). All receptors derive from an adult woman who had mild COVID-19 (a few samples of this study predate the infection). The sample titles of this study are shuffled in the database, so cell type and time point are left out; the donor was told from shared clones.

The chain employs TRBV7-6 and TRBJ2-2; TRBD1 aligns across 10 bases. In germline, CDR1 is SGHVS, CDR2 FNYEAQ. The ends lost 3 bases at V and 6 bases at J; junction bases unmatched: 4. The CDR3 has 15 amino acids. The CDR3 nucleotides are TGTGCCAGCAGCTTTGGAGACAGGGGGCCCGGGGAGCTGTTTTTT. This gives the protein CASSFGDRGPGELFF.

The chain combines TRBV4-1 with TRBJ2-2; D gene unclear. The CDR3 is made up of 14 amino acids. Trimming took 4 bases from V and 4 from J, leaving 10 bases between them. Germline V gives CDR1 MGHRA, CDR2 YSYEKL. The CDR3 loop reads CASSPIIGTGELFF. The CDR3 coding sequence is TGCGCCAGCAGCCCCATAATTGGCACCGGGGAGCTGTTTTTT.

This clonotype was counted between two and nine times. The J gene is TRBJ2-5, the V gene TRBV6-5, with TRBD2 identical over 8 bases. This CDR3 contains 13 residues. After removal of 3 bases from V and 5 bases from J, the junction contained 2 bases not matched to a gene. The V gene's germline CDR1 is MNHEY and CDR2 SVGAGI. CDR3 in DNA: TGTGCCAGCAGTTATCCTAGCGGGGAGACCCAGTACTTC. Residues: CASSYPSGETQYF.

This clonotype has at least ten counts. The gene calls are TRBV7-2 and TRBJ1-3; D remains unclear. Germline-derived CDR1 and CDR2 are SGHTA and FQGNSA. V gave up 3 bases and J gave up 0 bases, with 9 bases separating them. The CDR3 covers 15 residues. This CDR3 reads CASSFDGSSGNTIYF. The CDR3 DNA is TGTGCCAGCAGCTTTGACGGATCCTCTGGAAACACCATATATTTT. Supplemented by reference TRBV7-2 and TRBJ1-3, the full variable domain reads GAGVSQSPSNKVTEKGKDVELRCDPISGHTALYWYRQSLGQGLEFLIYFQGNSAPDKSGLPSDRFSAERTGGSVSTLTIQRTQQEDSAVYLCASSFDGSSGNTIYFGEGSWLTVV.

In its sample, this clonotype was seen many times. The J gene is TRBJ1-1, the V gene TRBV5-4; D remains ambiguous. Trimming took off 3 bases at V and 2 bases at J, with 8 bases between the two ends. Germline lookup yields CDR1 SGHNT and CDR2 YYREEE (reference sequence). CDR3 size: 13 residues. The DNA of the CDR3 is TGTGCCAGCAGCTCGAGAGTTAACACTGAAGCTTTCTTT. The encoded protein is CASSSRVNTEAFF.

The table lists this clonotype with a few counts. The chain carries TRBV7-6 and TRBJ2-7; the D gene is possibly TRBD2 (5 bases). The V end lost 5 bases, the J end lost 6 bases, and 23 bases lay between the germline ends. The CDR3 is made up of 16 amino acids. Looked up from germline, CDR1 is SGHVS and CDR2 is FNYEAQ. The CDR3 protein is CASSINEHGNAFEQYF. CDR3 in DNA: TGTGCCAGCAGCATAAACGAACACGGGAATGCTTTCGAGCAGTACTTC.

This clonotype has more than one count but fewer than ten. This rearrangement joins TRBV7-9 to TRBJ1-5; 7 bases agree with TRBD1. Unmatched junction bases numbered 9, after V lost 5 bases and J lost 5 bases. Germline CDR1 SEHNR, CDR2 FQNEAQ (reference sequence). The CDR3 sequence is 15 residues long. The CDR3 reads CASSHTGQLYQPQHF. The CDR3 DNA is TGTGCCAGCAGCCATACGGGACAGCTTTATCAGCCCCAGCATTTT.

CDR3 in amino acids: CATMGLRNEQFF. The DNA for the CDR3 is TGTGCCACCATGGGACTGCGGAATGAGCAGTTCTTC. The J gene is TRBJ2-1, the V gene TRBV24-1, with D possibly being TRBD2 (6 bases). The germline V gene encodes CDR1 KGHDR and CDR2 SFDVKD. Trimming pared 8 bases from V and 7 bases from J, leaving 11 bases between. This CDR3 region has 12 residues.

The chain has TRBV6-2 or TRBV6-3 and TRBJ1-1; 10 bases agree with TRBD1. Germline V gene lookup returns CDR1 MNHEY and CDR2 SVGEGT. The CDR3 is 16 residues long. J was trimmed by 0 bases and V by 6 bases; bases with no gene match: 7. The CDR3 loop is CASRHRDRGLNTEAFF. For the CDR3, the DNA is TGTGCCAGCAGACACCGGGACAGGGGATTGAACACTGAAGCTTTCTTT.

The chain combines TRBV12-3 or TRBV12-4 with TRBJ1-4; D remains ambiguous. V shed 6 bases and J shed 7 bases, with 9 bases lying between them. The CDR3 totals 12 residues. CDR3 bases: TGTGCCAGCAGGGACGTTGTTGAAAAACTGTTTTTT. Its protein product is CASRDVVEKLFF.

There are a few counts of this clonotype. The J gene is TRBJ2-7, the V gene TRBV4-3, with D unclear. The CDR3 covers 14 residues. Germline V gene sequence: CDR1 LGHNA, CDR2 YSLEER. V was clipped by 0 bases and J by 7 bases, with 13 bases between them. The CDR3 reads CASSQDYGLREQYF. The DNA of the CDR3 is TGCGCCAGCAGCCAAGATTATGGTTTGAGGGAGCAGTACTTC.

The chain is built from TRBV4-3 and TRBJ2-7; D perhaps matches TRBD1 (5 bases). The CDR3 is 17 amino acids. CDR1 and CDR2 (germline): LGHNA, YSLEER. Between the trimmed V and J ends, which lost 0 bases and 2 bases, there was a span of 17 bases. CDR3 coding DNA: TGCGCCAGCAGCCAAGAGTTTATACAGGCTTTTGCCTACGAGCAGTACTTC. It codes for CASSQEFIQAFAYEQYF.

In its sample, this clonotype was seen a few times. The chain couples TRBV7-6 to TRBJ2-5, with D maybe TRBD1 (5 bases). This CDR3 is built from 14 residues. Germline V CDR1 and CDR2: SGHVS, FNYEAQ. V was pared by 1 base and J by 5 bases, with 11 bases between. The CDR3 protein is CASSLEPGWETQYF. The CDR3 DNA reads as TGTGCCAGCAGCTTAGAACCAGGGTGGGAGACCCAGTACTTC.

The genes are TRBV4-1 and TRBJ2-7, with TRBD1 matching 10 bases. Losses at the gene ends were 4 bases for V and 4 bases for J; bases not matched to a gene: 7. Germline V gene data show CDR1 as MGHRA and CDR2 as YSYEKL. The CDR3 is made up of 15 amino acids. The CDR3 DNA is TGCGCCAGCAGCCCCCGGGACAGGGGAGGATACGAGCAGTACTTC. This encodes CASSPRDRGGYEQYF.

The chain is built from TRBV4-1 and TRBJ2-2; D remains ambiguous. The CDR3 is made up of 14 amino acids. Trimming pared 4 bases from V and 5 bases from J, leaving 11 bases between. Germline V gene sequence: CDR1 MGHRA, CDR2 YSYEKL. CDR3 in amino acids: CASSPKTGTGELFF. CDR3 coding DNA: TGCGCCAGCAGCCCGAAGACTGGAACCGGGGAGCTGTTTTTT.

The table lists this clonotype with a few counts. V is TRBV11-2 and J is TRBJ2-1; a possible D gene is TRBD2 (7 bases). V was clipped by 3 bases and J by 4 bases, with 13 bases between them. The V gene's germline CDR1 is SGHAT and CDR2 FQNNGV. This CDR3 spans 15 amino acids. The CDR3 loop reads CASSFRTRGYNEQFF. Written as DNA, the CDR3 is TGTGCCAGCAGCTTTAGGACTAGGGGGTACAATGAGCAGTTCTTC.

V usage is TRBV6-5 and J usage is TRBJ2-1, with 10 positions matching TRBD2. This CDR3 is built from 13 residues. Looked up from germline, CDR1 is MNHEY and CDR2 is SVGAGI. The J segment lost 4 bases and the V segment lost 9 bases, leaving 3 bases of the junction unmatched. CDR3 sequence reads: CASGLAVYNEQFF. The CDR3 DNA reads TGTGCCAGTGGACTAGCGGTTTACAATGAGCAGTTCTTC.

The V call is TRBV6-5, the J call TRBJ2-1, with TRBD2 matching over 12 bases. V lost 7 bases, J lost 0 bases, and 10 bases stayed unmatched. The length of the CDR3 is 18 residues. Germline loops: CDR1 MNHEY, CDR2 SVGAGI. CDR3 sequence: CASTSLAGGLSSYNEQFF. The CDR3 DNA follows: TGTGCCAGCACCTCACTAGCGGGAGGCCTGAGCTCCTACAATGAGCAGTTCTTC.

This clonotype was detected only a few times. The chain has TRBV18 and TRBJ2-7, with 11 nucleotides matching TRBD2. This CDR3 region has 15 residues. J gave up 6 bases and V 5 bases, and 9 bases lay outside the gene matches. Germline V CDR1 and CDR2: KGHSH, LQKENI. This chain's CDR3 is CASSSSSGGFSEQYF. CDR3 DNA sequence: TGTGCCAGCTCATCCTCTAGCGGGGGGTTCTCCGAGCAGTACTTC.

A few counts support this clonotype. V usage is TRBV12-3 or TRBV12-4 and J usage is TRBJ2-2; TRBD2 matches 7 bases. The CDR3 runs 15 residues. The V and J ends lost 3 bases and 3 bases, in that order; junction bases with no gene match: 4. CDR3 sequence (DNA): TGTGCCAGCAGTTTCGTGGGAGGGTACACCGGGGAGCTGTTTTTT. Translated: CASSFVGGYTGELFF.

This clonotype was observed a few times. The CDR3 DNA follows: TGTGCCAGCAGTTCGTTAAACACAGGGGTTAACTATGGCTACACCTTC. The encoded protein is CASSSLNTGVNYGYTF. V gene TRBV6-5 combines with J gene TRBJ1-2; 7 nucleotides match TRBD1. The CDR3 totals 16 residues. V lost 4 bases to trimming and J lost 1 base; unmatched junction nucleotides: 9. The germline gives CDR1 MNHEY, CDR2 SVGAGI.

The chain links TRBV7-9 to TRBJ1-1; D gene unclear. The CDR3 runs to 14 residues. Trimming took off 6 bases at V and 0 bases at J, with 11 bases between the two ends. The germline CDR1 and CDR2 sequences are SEHNR and FQNEAQ (reference sequence). The CDR3 sequence: CASSFGPMNTEAFF. CDR3 nucleotide sequence: TGTGCCAGCAGTTTCGGACCGATGAACACTGAAGCTTTCTTT.

This clonotype was counted a few times. This chain links TRBV5-6 with TRBJ2-2, with TRBD2 matching 10 bases. This CDR3 has 15 amino acids. Trimming took 1 base from V and 6 from J; bases not matched to a gene: 3. Germline lookup yields CDR1 SGHDT and CDR2 YYEEEE. This CDR3 is CASSLPSGSPGELFF. The CDR3 DNA reads as TGTGCCAGCAGCTTGCCTAGCGGGAGTCCCGGGGAGCTGTTTTTT.

This clonotype was seen more than once but under ten times. The rearrangement uses TRBV6-1 and TRBJ2-3, with TRBD2 matching over 13 bases. CDR1 MNHNS and CDR2 SASEGT come from the germline V gene. Losses at the gene ends were 1 base for V and 6 bases for J; bases not matched to a gene: 7. This CDR3 has 17 residues. The DNA for the CDR3 is TGTGCCAGCAGTGAAGTGGGGACTAGCGGGGATGTGGATACGCAGTATTTT. Translated: CASSEVGTSGDVDTQYF.

The chain uses TRBV6-1 and TRBJ1-4; D unresolved. The germline V gene encodes CDR1 MNHNS and CDR2 SASEGT. The CDR3 consists of 17 residues. Trimming removed 2 bases from V and 6 bases from J, with 19 bases in between. The CDR3 region is CASSESSGPLGHEKLFF. The CDR3, as DNA: TGTGCCAGCAGTGAATCGTCCGGTCCCCTTGGACATGAAAAACTGTTTTTT.

The chain uses TRBV7-2 and TRBJ2-2; the D is unclear. Germline values: CDR1 SGHTA, CDR2 FQGNSA. Trimming stripped 0 bases from V and 7 bases from J, with 18 bases between. There are 17 residues in the CDR3. This chain's CDR3 is CASSLAGFEWGSGELFF. The CDR3 DNA is TGTGCCAGCAGCTTAGCGGGATTCGAGTGGGGAAGCGGGGAGCTGTTTTTT.

This clonotype occurred a few times. The chain carries TRBV12-3 or TRBV12-4 and TRBJ2-2, with D possibly being TRBD1 (5 bases). CDR3 length equals 17 residues. Trimming stripped 2 bases from V and 6 bases from J, with 19 bases between. The CDR3 loop is CASSLRWQGEGAGELFF. The CDR3 coding sequence is TGTGCCAGCAGTTTAAGGTGGCAGGGTGAAGGGGCCGGGGAGCTGTTTTTT.

This clonotype was seen only once. This sequence joins TRBV29-1 and TRBJ1-2, with 7 bases aligning to TRBD1. With V trimmed by 7 bases and J by 0 bases, 8 bases remained unmatched. The CDR3 spans 14 residues. CDR1 and CDR2 from the germline V gene are SQVTM and ANQGSEA. The CDR3 loop is CSASRDSTNYGYTF. The DNA of the CDR3 is TGCAGCGCGTCAAGGGACAGTACTAACTATGGCTACACCTTC.